A single sample is the source of the 20 T cell receptor beta chains below, sequenced in a study of shared clonotypes between healthy human individuals. Assay: immunoSEQ multiplex PCR; the TCRdb copy retains only in-frame clones and omits some. The sample records over 2 million clones, about 90% being singletons. Sequencing was performed on naive CD4+ T cells from PBMCs. Subset given: CD45RA+ positively selected. Every receptor here comes from a man aged 18 to 35 in good health. Some clones in this sample may be carry-over from other donors' samples.

The chain recombines TRBV5-1 with TRBJ2-3, with unresolved D. The CDR3 loop spans 13 amino acids. The germline V gene encodes CDR1 SGHRS and CDR2 YFSETQ. Trimming removed 4 bases at V and 6 bases at J, with 12 bases between. The CDR3 bases are TGCGCCAGCAGCGCCACTGTCCGGGATACGCAGTATTTT. This sequence encodes CASSATVRDTQYF.

The CDR3 protein is CASTKGLANYEQYF. CDR3 in DNA: TGTGCCAGCACCAAGGGACTAGCGAACTACGAGCAGTACTTC. The chain uses TRBV6-5 and TRBJ2-7; 10 positions agree with TRBD2. Germline V lookup: CDR1 MNHEY, CDR2 SVGAGI. Unmatched junction bases numbered 6, after V lost 7 bases and J lost 3 bases. CDR3 length: 14 residues.

Concerning this clone itself: This sample includes further DNA sequences coding for the same CDR3. The chain combines TRBV28 with TRBJ2-7; TRBD2 matches at 9 bases. The CDR3 is 15 amino acids. V shed 2 bases and J 2 bases; nucleotides not matched to a gene: 4. CDR1 and CDR2 from the germline V gene are MDHEN and SYDVKM. CDR3 nucleotide sequence: TGTGCCAGCAGTTTAGGGCTAGCGGGGACCTACGAGCAGTACTTC. This gives the protein CASSLGLAGTYEQYF.

This clone was observed once. V usage is TRBV9 and J usage is TRBJ2-2; 11 nucleotides agree with TRBD2. The CDR3 sequence is 18 residues long. Trimming removed 2 bases from V and 8 bases from J; junction bases left unmatched: 14. Germline CDR1 reads SGDLS; CDR2 reads YYNGEE. In DNA, the CDR3 is TGTGCCAGCAGCGTCTTTGGATTAGCGGGAGGGCCGACAGGGGAGCTGTTTTTT. As protein: CASSVFGLAGGPTGELFF.

In this sample, this clone turned up a few times. The gene calls are TRBV2 and TRBJ1-1; TRBD1 aligns across 9 bases. Germline CDR1 is SNHLY and CDR2 is FYNNEI. CDR3 length: 13 amino acids. V lost 7 bases and J lost 10; bases outside the gene matches: 10. Written as DNA, the CDR3 is TGTGCCAGCACCAGTGGGACAGGGCGAAGAGCTTTCTTT. It yields the protein CASTSGTGRRAFF.

This rearrangement joins TRBV7-2 to TRBJ2-5, with 11 nucleotides matching TRBD2. Germline V gene sequence: CDR1 SGHTA, CDR2 FQGNSA. This CDR3 is 18 amino acids long. V dropped 5 bases and J dropped 0; count of bases not matched to a gene: 11. CDR3 sequence (DNA): TGTGCCAGCAGCAAGACTAGCGGGACGTTTAGGTACCAAGAGACCCAGTACTTC. Amino acids: CASSKTSGTFRYQETQYF. The whole variable domain, remainder taken from reference TRBV7-2 and TRBJ2-5, is GAGVSQSPSNKVTEKGKDVELRCDPISGHTALYWYRQSLGQGLEFLIYFQGNSAPDKSGLPSDRFSAERTGGSVSTLTIQRTQQEDSAVYLCASSKTSGTFRYQETQYFGPGTRLLVL.

The chain is built from TRBV4-1 and TRBJ2-2, with 11 nucleotides matching TRBD2. Germline V gives CDR1 MGHRA, CDR2 YSYEKL. The CDR3 contains 16 residues. V gave up 4 bases and J gave up 5 bases; unmatched junction bases: 6. CDR3 amino acids: CASSRTSGSTTGELFF. The CDR3 region has the DNA TGCGCCAGCAGCCGCACTAGCGGGAGTACGACCGGGGAGCTGTTTTTT.

This rearrangement joins TRBV5-1 to TRBJ2-5; 13 bases are shared with TRBD2. The length of the CDR3 is 19 residues. Trimming at V came to 4 bases and at J to 5 bases, leaving 17 bases not matched to a gene. The germline CDR1 and CDR2 sequences are SGHRS and YFSETQ. CDR3 loop: CASSLRPGLAGRGGETQYF. CDR3 sequence (DNA): TGCGCCAGCAGCCTCCGGCCGGGACTAGCGGGAAGGGGAGGGGAGACCCAGTACTTC.

This chain connects TRBV18 to TRBJ2-7, with a possible D match to TRBD2 (7 bases). V dropped 2 bases and J dropped 6 bases, with 17 bases sitting between them. Germline V gives CDR1 KGHSH, CDR2 LQKENI. The CDR3 totals 15 residues. CDR3 DNA sequence: TGTGCCAGCTCACCAGAACGGGGGGCATTGGGCGAGCAGTACTTC. Translating it yields CASSPERGALGEQYF.

The chain carries TRBV28 and TRBJ2-1, with a possible D match to TRBD2 (6 bases). The CDR3 covers 13 residues. From germline, CDR1 is MDHEN and CDR2 SYDVKM. V was clipped by 11 bases and J by 1 base, with 12 bases between them. The CDR3 is CAVLGGSYNEQFF. The CDR3 coding sequence is TGTGCCGTCCTCGGGGGATCCTACAATGAGCAGTTCTTC.

This chain uses TRBV19 with TRBJ1-3; D is possibly TRBD1 (6 bases). Germline V CDR1 and CDR2: LNHDA, SQIVND (reference sequence). Trimming pared 5 bases from V and 3 bases from J, leaving 11 bases between. This CDR3 is built from 14 residues. The chain's CDR3 is CASSAKGDGNTIYF. The CDR3 bases are TGTGCCAGTAGTGCCAAGGGGGATGGAAACACCATATATTTT.

V is TRBV7-9 and J is TRBJ1-5, with D unclear. CDR1 and CDR2 from the germline V gene are SEHNR and FQNEAQ (reference sequence). This CDR3 comprises 12 residues. Trimming removed 4 bases from V and 6 bases from J, with 7 bases in between. CDR3 in amino acids: CASSSDVQPQHF. The CDR3 DNA follows: TGTGCCAGCAGCTCCGACGTTCAGCCCCAGCATTTT.

This rearrangement joins TRBV19 to TRBJ1-1, with D unresolved. From germline, CDR1 is LNHDA and CDR2 SQIVND (reference sequence). V was cut by 2 bases and J by 4 bases, with 11 bases left in between. The CDR3 loop spans 14 amino acids. The CDR3 DNA reads TGTGCCAGTAGTATACCGGGCCTCACCACTGAAGCTTTCTTT. Amino acids: CASSIPGLTTEAFF. Based on the CDR3 plus reference TRBV19 and TRBJ1-1, the full variable domain is DGGITQSPKYLFRKEGQNVTLSCEQNLNHDAMYWYRQDPGQGLRLIYYSQIVNDFQKGDIAEGYSVSREKKESFPLTVTSAQKNPTAFYLCASSIPGLTTEAFFGQGTRLTVV.

This rearrangement joins TRBV11-2 to TRBJ2-5; 7 bases map to TRBD1. Germline V gene data show CDR1 as SGHAT and CDR2 as FQNNGV. This CDR3 region has 15 residues. J was trimmed by 5 bases and V by 6 bases; bases with no gene match: 12. The CDR3 region is CASRALTGIGETQYF. The CDR3 DNA reads TGTGCCAGCAGGGCGCTGACAGGGATCGGGGAGACCCAGTACTTC.

This rearrangement joins TRBV2 to TRBJ2-1; D remains unclear. In germline, CDR1 is SNHLY, CDR2 FYNNEI. The CDR3 loop spans 15 amino acids. V was pared by 5 bases and J by 0 bases, with 11 bases between. The CDR3 nucleotides read TGTGCCAGCAGTAGGATTACGGGCTCCTACAATGAGCAGTTCTTC. It encodes CASSRITGSYNEQFF.

As DNA, the CDR3 is TGCGCCAGCAGCCAGGGATTGGCTAGCGGGAGTGGCGAGACCCAGTACTTC. Translated, it gives CASSQGLASGSGETQYF. The V and J genes are TRBV4-1 and TRBJ2-5, with TRBD2 matching over 10 bases. The CDR3 loop spans 17 amino acids. Germline assignment: CDR1 MGHRA and CDR2 YSYEKL. Germline trimming cut 3 bases from V and 5 bases from J; bases unmatched to any gene: 12.

The chain uses TRBV7-9 and TRBJ2-7, with D unresolved. Germline assignment: CDR1 SEHNR and CDR2 FQNEAQ (reference sequence). Trimming stripped 5 bases from V and 6 bases from J, with 14 bases between. The CDR3 loop spans 13 amino acids. Here the CDR3 reads CASSRTPSAEQYF. For the CDR3, the DNA is TGTGCCAGCAGCCGCACCCCCAGCGCCGAGCAGTACTTC.

The J gene is TRBJ1-2, the V gene TRBV6-4; D is undetermined. The CDR3 runs 13 residues. V lost 4 bases to trimming and J lost 1 base, with 7 bases between them. In germline, CDR1 is MRHNA, CDR2 SNTAGT. CDR3 DNA sequence: TGTGCCAGCAGTGCCGGTAGTAACTATGGCTACACCTTC. The encoded protein is CASSAGSNYGYTF.

CDR3 sequence: CASSSGGGYQPQHF. The CDR3 DNA follows: TGTGCCAGCAGCTCAGGGGGGGGATATCAGCCCCAGCATTTT. The chain carries TRBV7-6 and TRBJ1-5, with 7 bases that match TRBD1. V gave up 4 bases and J gave up 5 bases; unmatched junction bases: 5. Germline assignment: CDR1 SGHVS and CDR2 FNYEAQ. This CDR3 is built from 14 residues.

This rearrangement joins TRBV28 to TRBJ1-2; no firm D call. The CDR3 runs to 12 residues. Trimming removed 3 bases at V and 12 bases at J, with 14 bases between. CDR1 and CDR2 from the germline V gene are MDHEN and SYDVKM. The CDR3 DNA is TGTGCCAGCAGTTTGTCTGGCAGTCTGAACACCTTC. Protein product: CASSLSGSLNTF.